This TCR beta chain came from a study of patients and donors after allogeneic stem cell transplantation. From the RT-PCR reads, TCRdb called clonotypes with MiXCR, one entry per CDR3 protein. The top ten clones hold around 6% of a sample with about 960,000 distinct CDR3 sequences, about a sixth of them seen once. The ends lost 1 base at V and 6 bases at J; junction bases unmatched: 9. Per germline, CDR1 MNHEY and CDR2 SMNVEV (reference sequence). The CDR3 contains 16 residues. The source is a human donor who was either an allogeneic HSCT recipient or a stem cell or donor lymphocyte infusion donor (not recorded which). It is not recorded whose cells these are; they may come from a transplant donor. Sequencing used blood, either unsorted or a sorted T cell fraction (not recorded which). The J gene is TRBJ1-5, the V gene TRBV27, with 7 bases fitting TRBD1. As DNA, the CDR3 is TGTGCCAGCAGTTTATTGGGACAGAAGGGCGGTCAGCCCCAGCATTTT. Translating it yields CASSLLGQKGGQPQHF.